One T cell receptor beta chain is described in this entry. No antigen is known for it. Within one base of it there is no much larger clone, and no base qualities were kept. This record comes from a study of cytomegalovirus exposure and HLA in healthy donors (TCRdb year 2017). In the study overall: According to an earlier analysis of 550 to 700 of the donors, roughly 180 million T cells yielded 120 million or so unique TCR beta sequences and more than 250 Gb of sequence data. Approximately 300 gigabases of sequencing data and about 92 million unique TCR sequences made up an early release that covered roughly 670 HLA-typed donors. Among the roughly 370 genotyped donors, around 81% belonged to the genetic ancestry cluster associated with self-reported Caucasian donors. The study aimed to test whether signatures of past pathogen exposure could be identified by cataloging public T cell receptors. The study profiled the T cell repertoires of about 640 subjects by immunosequencing and related them to cytomegalovirus serostatus. In addition to the first cohort of around 670 subjects, a separate validation cohort of about 120 different subjects was used. The study combined high-throughput TCR immunosequencing, statistical association of individual TCRs with disease status, and machine learning to predict cytomegalovirus infection status. To study patterns of TCR occurrence, a later analysis re-analyzed previously published TCR beta repertoires from just over 650 donors and added high-resolution HLA genotyping. The later analysis used no new phenotypic data to find candidate immune exposures, relying instead on TCR beta sequences and their occurrence across donors. An earlier analysis of 587 of the donors used high-throughput TCR beta sequencing to judge whether each TCR beta V gene segment behaved as functional or pseudogenic. Donor age, sex, ethnicity and CMV serostatus were compiled alongside the repertoire data. A later genetic analysis took genome-wide SNP genotypes for about three fifths of the 666 donors and used that subset as a discovery cohort. All discovery cohort repertoires had been generated on a single sequencing platform. Both class I and class II loci were covered by HLA typing, at four-digit resolution. Typing coverage differed by locus: A, B, C, DRB1 and DQB1 were typed in roughly 620-630 donors, DQA1 in 522, DPA1 in 600 to 610, and DPB1 in approximately 450. Because of strong linkage in the cohort, roughly 5 DR-DQ haplotypes were treated as single units for association and clustering. Across 300 to 500 genotyped donors of the cohort, an average of about 250,000 unique TCR beta nucleotide sequences per donor were sequenced, and 15% to 20% of those sequences were non-productive.

Libraries were prepared through the immunoSEQ multiplex PCR assay. For the multiplex PCR, a mixture combining 60 forward primers for TCR Vbeta segments and 13 reverse primers for TCR Jbeta segments was used. Amplification of the CDR3 region of rearranged TCR beta genes was performed with a multiplex PCR assay on genomic DNA. On the Illumina HiSeq System, the amplified TCR beta libraries were sequenced as 87-base-pair reads. The original pipeline was this. In a later analysis, some 80 million unique TCR beta chains were counted across the approximately 620 repertoires, and roughly 11 million of these chains were shared by at least two donors. To remove PCR and sequencing errors, raw reads were error-corrected and collapsed into unique sequences using a nearest-neighbor algorithm that merged closely related sequences. V, D and J gene segments were assigned by aligning CDR3 sequences to IMGT reference sequences. For a sequence to be retained, at least a six-nucleotide match to both a V gene segment and a J gene segment was required. Rearrangements were called productive when the CDR3 lacked stop codons and stayed in frame with V and J; all others were non-productive. Following IMGT convention, CDR3 was defined as the stretch from the second conserved V-encoded cysteine up to the conserved J-encoded phenylalanine. In an earlier analysis of roughly 610 of the donors, sequences lacking an unambiguous match to a single V gene segment were excluded. In an earlier analysis of approximately 500 of the donors, a V segment was called functional when productive rearrangements were above 56.7%, and segregating when the standard deviation between donors exceeded 5%. A statistical classification framework was built to diagnose cytomegalovirus status from the catalog of TCR beta chain sequences. In a later analysis, V and J genes were assigned by comparing TCR nucleotide sequences against IMGT/GENE-DB human TR gene sequences. In a later analysis, CDR3 sequences and most-parsimonious VDJ recombination scenarios were assigned using the TCRdist pipeline. In a later analysis, every TCR beta chain was defined by the combination of its CDR3 amino acid sequence and its V-gene family, and reads without a unique V-gene family were dropped. As a way to deal with suspected cross-contamination and a sequencing artifact, a later analysis dropped hundreds of nucleotide sequences that were highly shared and had low generation probability. A later analysis calculated a clonal expansion index for each public chain from normalized within-repertoire ranks of inferred template counts. In a later analysis, generation probabilities were computed using a VDJ recombination model fitted to out-of-frame rearrangements, and the results were checked against IGoR. In a later analysis, TCR-TCR, TCR-HLA and TCR-CMV co-occurrence was scored with hypergeometric tests, and a repertoire-size bias correction was applied to TCR pairs. In a later analysis, false discovery rates were estimated by permuting HLA or CMV assignments 20 times. In a later analysis, co-occurring TCRs were grouped using DBSCAN, with TCRdist sequence similarity added in when clustering inside HLA-allele-positive subsets. Repertoires with fewer than 30,000 or more than 120,000 public chains, plus five repertoires with anomalous nucleotide sharing, were excluded from co-occurrence clustering. TCRdb limited this immuneACCESS table to in-frame rearrangements with V and J called. A share of clones is missing; checked studies link under half to unresolved V genes, and the rest is unexplained. From that table come the V and J calls and clone size; the DNA was used to work out D and trimming. A total of 110,000 to 150,000 clones appear in this sample, approximately 80% of them only once. The ten largest clones capture 5.1% of the sample.

V is clipped by 3 bases and J by 5 bases, and the sequence between their germline boundaries is 14 bases long. The germline V gene yields SGHTA for CDR1 and FQGNSA for CDR2. The CDR3 numbers 15 residues from cysteine through phenylalanine. Only the CDR3 DNA is retained, 45 bases long and in frame from the first base. The paper's findings and limits, for the study overall: Presence/absence analyses assumed roughly uniform sequencing depth across donors, an assumption that may not hold. A later analysis found that TCR association rates varied across HLA loci, with DRB1 alleles showing the most associated TCRs and HLA-C alleles the fewest. A cluster of highly shared sequence variants was judged likely to represent a technical artifact of the sequencing pipeline. When HLA alleles, especially DR and DQ, strongly co-occurred, attributing TCR associations to individual alleles was difficult. According to the authors, the approach could potentially be generalized to other disease states and immunological phenotypes. Linkage disequilibrium might explain the correlated functional status among segregating V segments, but an unknown experimental factor could not be ruled out. Because HLA typing was unavailable for some donors at each locus, only the typed subset was used in association tests. A few of the identified cytomegalovirus-associated TCR beta chains were confirmed in vitro to be specific for cytomegalovirus antigens. At a false discovery rate of 0.05, a later analysis linked about 16,000 TCR beta sequences to specific HLA alleles. The 87-base-pair reads could not distinguish some IMGT-functional V segments, including TRBV6-2 and TRBV6-3, so those segments were excluded. In this cohort, only TCR beta chains were sequenced, and detectable features were limited by the absence of alpha or paired-chain data. In a later analysis, HLA-associated TCR beta chains showed more clonal expansion and lower generation probabilities than non-associated chains that were equally common. V-gene and J-gene trimming of TCR beta chains was associated with a missense DCLRE1C variant in a later genetic analysis, and the association was replicated in an independent cohort. According to a later analysis, most CMV-associated TCR beta chains appeared to be HLA-restricted, and the HLA associations seemed to be driven largely by CMV exposure. In the study, 150 to 200 TCR beta chains were listed as associated with cytomegalovirus. A later genetic analysis reported fewer N-insertions in productive TCRs among donors in an Asian-associated ancestry cluster than the approximately 700-donor mean. Across donors, most TCR sequences were observed very rarely, whereas some public TCRs were present in many individuals. Several of the top co-occurrence clusters appeared to be linked to parvovirus B19, influenza, CMV and Epstein-Barr virus, according to a later analysis. The classifier was reported to diagnose cytomegalovirus status with high specificity and sensitivity in both the original and validation cohorts. The earlier analysis of about 600 of the donors excluded some 16 rarely observed V segments, including chromosome 9 orphons, because counts were too low. A further reported finding was that TCR beta sequences accurately predicted the HLA-A and HLA-B alleles for most subjects in the first cohort. Broadly in line with IMGT annotations, most TCR beta V segments showed up in productive rearrangements about 87% or about 30% of the time in an earlier analysis of around 550 of the donors. For the cohort, immune exposure information was limited to CMV serostatus.

In total, roughly 710 healthy bone marrow donors made up the cohort. Cohort members were all nominally healthy when sampled, although unrecorded immune exposures were likely present. The donor tested CMV seronegative and was one of the 352 seronegative cohort members. A peripheral blood sample was provided by each donor, and peripheral blood mononuclear cells were used for TCR beta sequencing. Genomic DNA extraction from the blood cell samples was performed with the Qiagen DNeasy Blood Extraction Kit. The sample comprised PBMCs. Recombination joined TRBV7-2 with TRBJ2-1; the D segment cannot be called with confidence. The source is a male donor in good health and CMV-seronegative. For the CDR3, the sequence is CASSFNWAANNEQFF. The sequenced DNA is TGTGCCAGCAGCTTCAACTGGGCCGCAAACAATGAGCAGTTCTTC.